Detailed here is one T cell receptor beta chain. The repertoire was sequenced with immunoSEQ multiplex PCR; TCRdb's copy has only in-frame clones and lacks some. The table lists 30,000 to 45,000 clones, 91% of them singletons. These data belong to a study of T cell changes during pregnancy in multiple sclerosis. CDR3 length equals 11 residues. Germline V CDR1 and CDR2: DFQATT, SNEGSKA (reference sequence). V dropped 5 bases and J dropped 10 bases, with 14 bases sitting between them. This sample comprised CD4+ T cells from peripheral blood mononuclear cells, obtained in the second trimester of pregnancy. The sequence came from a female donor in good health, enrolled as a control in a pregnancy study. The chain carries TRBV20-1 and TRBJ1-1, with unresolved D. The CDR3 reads CSALYWERAFF. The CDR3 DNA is TGCAGTGCTCTGTACTGGGAGCGAGCTTTCTTT.